This T cell receptor (beta chain) comes out of a study of radiotherapy plus CTLA-4 blockade in lung cancer. Study-level background: Objective responses were seen in more than 15% of patients, disease control in around 31%. Overall study findings and caveats: There was expansion of tumor-derived TCR clones in blood after radiotherapy plus ipilimumab.

Germline CDR1 SSHAT, CDR2 FNYEAQ (reference sequence). The CDR3 is 13 amino acids. TCRdb's table, derived via immunoSEQ multiplex PCR, lists solely in-frame clones and lacks some. The sample holds some 110,000 clones; roughly 84% are singletons and the top ten take about 2.2%. In its sample, this clone was seen once. As yet, its antigen is unknown. Mismatch with germline at one junction end may stem from a read error. J is TRBJ2-7 and V is TRBV7-7, with TRBD1 matching 8 bases. This sequence was found in a human donor with non-small cell lung cancer that progressed on radiotherapy plus ipilimumab. Some clones in this sample may be carry-over from other donors' samples. This sample comprised peripheral blood, obtained from a patient treated with radiotherapy plus ipilimumab. Written as DNA, the CDR3 is TGTGCTAGCAGCCCGGCGACAGGGGCCGAGCAGTACTTC. Its protein is CASSPATGAEQYF. The full variable domain, its missing parts supplied by reference TRBV7-7 and TRBJ2-7, is GAGVSQSPRYKVTKRGQDVTLRCDPISSHATLYWYQQALGQGPEFLTYFNYEAQPDKSGLPSDRFSAERPEGSISTLTIQRTEQRDSAMYRCASSPATGAEQYFGPGTRLTVT.